This T cell receptor beta chain was captured by sequencing in a study of read filtering for tumor transcriptome and immune sequencing. Regarding this clonotype: Its matching antigen is unknown. A clone one base away is much larger, so this may be a read error.

The library was built from roughly 400 ng RNA with molecular barcoded adaptors for alpha/delta and beta/gamma chains. Using its own MiXCR run on the reads, TCRdb lists one record per CDR3 protein. The table includes 5,000 or so distinct CDR3 sequences, roughly 22% detected once. Study-wide findings and caveats: The CD138-negative fraction was mixed bone marrow immune cells, not pure T cells.

Material: a population of CD138-negative cells sorted from bone marrow. The receptor's source is a donor at least 40 years old with multiple myeloma.

The DNA for the CDR3 is TGTGCCACCGGCGGGAGTTACACCAGGGGGCTGTTTTTT. Encoded protein: CATGGSYTRGLFF. The chain couples TRBV10-3 to TRBJ2-2, with D possibly TRBD2 on 7 matching bases. Germline V gene data show CDR1 as ENHRY and CDR2 as SYGVKD. The V end lost 10 bases, the J end lost 13 bases, and 22 bases lay between the germline ends. This CDR3 has 13 amino acids.